Listed below are T cell receptor beta chains from one sample, sequenced in a study of response to subunit inactivated influenza vaccine. In TCRdb, the RT-PCR reads were re-called with MiXCR into one record per CDR3 protein. The repertoire consists of roughly 180,000 distinct CDR3 sequences, with about 9% occurring once and the leading ten covering about a tenth. The input for sequencing was non-naive T cells sorted from PBMCs, taken on the day of vaccination. The receptors come from a man aged 45-60 years who received an inactivated influenza vaccine. Both conserved end residues are part of each CDR3. D genes are given only for firm matches. Size is stated for part of the rows, as once, few or many counts, or as a class when the clone is expanded.

v_gene: TRBV24-1; d_gene: -; abundance: -; j_gene: TRBJ1-3; len: 15; CDR3nt: TGTGCCACCCTCCGGGCCCGGAGCTCTGGAAACACCATATATTTT; CDR3aa: CATLRARSSGNTIYF
v_gene: TRBV12-3/TRBV12-4; d_gene: -; abundance: once; j_gene: TRBJ2-1; len: 15; CDR3nt: TGTGCCACCATCTCCGGGGAGAGCTCCTACAATGAGCAGTTCTTC; CDR3aa: CATISGESSYNEQFF
v_gene: TRBV6-2/TRBV6-3; d_gene: -; abundance: many; j_gene: TRBJ1-5; len: 13; CDR3nt: TGTGCCAGTCTACAGAGCAGCAATCAGCCCCAGCATTTT; CDR3aa: CASLQSSNQPQHF
v_gene: TRBV11-2; d_gene: TRBD2; abundance: -; j_gene: TRBJ2-7; len: 18; CDR3nt: TGTGCCAGCAGCTTAGTAGGGACCCTAGCGGGAGGGCCCTCCGAGCAGTACTTC; CDR3aa: CASSLVGTLAGGPSEQYF
v_gene: TRBV12-3/TRBV12-4; d_gene: -; abundance: -; j_gene: TRBJ2-7; len: 14; CDR3nt: TGTGCCAGCACCCCGCAGGCTCGGGGGTACGAGCAGTACTTC; CDR3aa: CASTPQARGYEQYF
v_gene: TRBV20-1; d_gene: TRBD1; abundance: many; j_gene: TRBJ1-1; len: 13; CDR3nt: TGCAGTGCTAGAGAGGGACAGCGGCCTGAAGCTTTCTTT; CDR3aa: CSAREGQRPEAFF
v_gene: TRBV7-9; d_gene: -; abundance: -; j_gene: TRBJ2-5; len: 17; CDR3nt: TGTGCCAGCAGCCCAGGGTTAAGGCCCGGAGTGGGTGAGACCCAGTACTTC; CDR3aa: CASSPGLRPGVGETQYF
v_gene: TRBV27; d_gene: -; abundance: few; j_gene: TRBJ1-6; len: 13; CDR3nt: TGTGCCAGCAGCAAGACTTACAATTCACCCCTCCACTTT; CDR3aa: CASSKTYNSPLHF
v_gene: TRBV5-5; d_gene: -; abundance: -; j_gene: TRBJ2-7; len: 15; CDR3nt: TGTGCCAGCAGCTGGAATTGGATGGGGGCCTACGAGCAGTACTTC; CDR3aa: CASSWNWMGAYEQYF
v_gene: TRBV7-2; d_gene: TRBD2; abundance: few; j_gene: TRBJ2-2; len: 16; CDR3nt: TGTGCCAGCAGGGGGAGCGGGAATCAAAACACCGGGGAGCTGTTTTTT; CDR3aa: CASRGSGNQNTGELFF
v_gene: TRBV7-2; d_gene: -; abundance: -; j_gene: TRBJ2-2; len: 13; CDR3nt: TGTGCCAGCAGCCCCAGGACTAAGGGGGAGCTGTTTTTT; CDR3aa: CASSPRTKGELFF